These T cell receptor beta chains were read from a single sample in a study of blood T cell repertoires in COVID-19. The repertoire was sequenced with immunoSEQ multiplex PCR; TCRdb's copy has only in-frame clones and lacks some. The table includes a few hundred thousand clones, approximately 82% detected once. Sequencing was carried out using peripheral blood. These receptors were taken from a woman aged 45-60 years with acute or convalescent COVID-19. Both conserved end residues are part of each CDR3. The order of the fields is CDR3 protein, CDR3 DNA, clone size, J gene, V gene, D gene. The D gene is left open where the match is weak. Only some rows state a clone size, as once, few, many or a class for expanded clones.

CASSLAGGIKETQYF,TGTGCCAGCAGCCTGGCGGGGGGGATAAAAGAGACCCAGTACTTC,once,TRBJ2-5,TRBV3-1/TRBV3-2,TRBD2
CAISGTGSYYGYTF,TGTGCCATCAGCGGGACAGGGAGTTACTATGGCTACACCTTC,.,TRBJ1-2,TRBV10-3,TRBD1
CASSGQQETQYF,TGTGCCAGCTCGGGACAGCAAGAGACCCAGTACTTC,once,TRBJ2-5,TRBV18,TRBD1
CASGGQNTGELFF,TGCGCCAGCGGGGGACAGAACACCGGGGAGCTGTTTTTT,.,TRBJ2-2,TRBV5-1,.
CASSYGLTTNEKLFF,TGTGCCAGCAGTTATGGGCTTACAACTAATGAAAAACTGTTTTTT,.,TRBJ1-4,TRBV9,.
CASWDYNVNEQFF,TGTGCCAGTTGGGACTACAACGTAAATGAGCAGTTCTTC,.,TRBJ2-1,TRBV12-3/TRBV12-4,TRBD2
CASSQRPQGAGPSGANVLTF,TGTGCCAGCAGCCAACGGCCACAGGGGGCGGGGCCCTCTGGGGCCAACGTCCTGACTTTC,.,TRBJ2-6,TRBV3-1/TRBV3-2,TRBD1
CASSSGTGGVNEKLFF,TGTGCCAGCAGCTCCGGGACAGGGGGAGTGAATGAAAAACTGTTTTTT,.,TRBJ1-4,TRBV5-5,TRBD1
CASSDSYGYTF,TGTGCCAGCAGTGACAGTTATGGCTACACCTTC,.,TRBJ1-2,TRBV6-1,.
CASSKVAGVIPEAFF,TGTGCCAGCAGCAAAGTGGCAGGGGTTATCCCTGAAGCTTTCTTT,.,TRBJ1-1,TRBV21-1,.
CSVQGRGENTIYF,TGCAGCGTTCAAGGCAGGGGGGAAAACACCATATATTTT,.,TRBJ1-3,TRBV29-1,TRBD1
CASSFATGPLEQYF,TGTGCCAGCAGTTTCGCGACAGGGCCACTCGAGCAGTACTTC,.,TRBJ2-7,TRBV27,TRBD1
CASSLERGSRGETQYF,TGTGCCAGCAGCTTGGAAAGGGGAAGTAGGGGAGAGACCCAGTACTTC,.,TRBJ2-5,TRBV5-4,.
CASSDGLAGGGEQFF,TGTGCCAGCAGTGACGGACTAGCGGGAGGCGGGGAGCAGTTCTTC,.,TRBJ2-1,TRBV2,TRBD2
CASTPWAGSPLHF,TGTGCCAGCACCCCCTGGGCGGGATCACCCCTCCACTTT,once,TRBJ1-6,TRBV12-3/TRBV12-4,.
CSVGQYNGYTF,TGCAGCGTTGGACAGTATAATGGCTACACCTTC,.,TRBJ1-2,TRBV29-1,.
CATSTLLAGQGSYNEQFF,TGTGCCACCAGCACCCTTTTAGCGGGACAAGGATCCTACAATGAGCAGTTCTTC,.,TRBJ2-1,TRBV15,TRBD2
CASSQNGQGRLDYGYTF,TGTGCCAGCAGCCAAAACGGACAGGGAAGGCTTGACTATGGCTACACCTTC,.,TRBJ1-2,TRBV3-1/TRBV3-2,TRBD1
CASSSDRGVFYNEQFF,TGTGCCAGCAGCTCGGACAGGGGAGTTTTCTACAATGAGCAGTTCTTC,.,TRBJ2-1,TRBV5-6,TRBD1
CASSLPAGRVNTGELFF,TGTGCCAGCAGCTTACCCGCGGGGAGGGTGAACACCGGGGAGCTGTTTTTT,.,TRBJ2-2,TRBV7-9,TRBD2
CASSQGMMAGGRNEQFF,TGCGCCAGCAGCCAAGGGATGATGGCGGGGGGGCGGAATGAGCAGTTCTTC,.,TRBJ2-1,TRBV4-1,TRBD2
CASSETGQGAEGYTF,TGTGCCAGCAGTGAAACTGGACAGGGGGCAGAAGGCTACACCTTC,.,TRBJ1-2,TRBV6-1,TRBD1
CSVGTSGGSGRDTQYF,TGCAGCGTTGGGACTAGCGGGGGCTCAGGTAGAGATACGCAGTATTTT,.,TRBJ2-3,TRBV29-1,TRBD2
CATRGGAGQETQYF,TGTGCCACCCGCGGGGGAGCGGGGCAAGAGACCCAGTACTTC,.,TRBJ2-5,TRBV24-1,TRBD2
CASSLGVRDTEAFF,TGTGCCAGCAGTTTAGGGGTTAGGGACACTGAAGCTTTCTTT,.,TRBJ1-1,TRBV9,.
CASRLAGGEGTQYF,TGTGCCAGCAGACTAGCGGGGGGAGAAGGTACGCAGTATTTT,.,TRBJ2-3,TRBV6-5,TRBD2
CASSQPQGTGVDTEAFF,TGCGCCAGCAGCCAACCCCAAGGGACAGGGGTCGACACTGAAGCTTTCTTT,once,TRBJ1-1,TRBV4-1,TRBD1
CASSSDRGGYGYTF,TGTGCCAGCAGTTCCGACAGGGGCGGGTATGGCTACACCTTC,.,TRBJ1-2,TRBV3-1/TRBV3-2,TRBD1
CASSVKRGGPNEQFF,TGTGCCAGCAGTGTCAAGCGGGGGGGCCCTAATGAGCAGTTCTTC,.,TRBJ2-1,TRBV6-4,TRBD2
CASSYRTGYQPQHF,TGTGCCAGCAGTTACAGGACAGGGTATCAGCCCCAGCATTTT,.,TRBJ1-5,TRBV6-2/TRBV6-3,TRBD1
CAWSVQGNEQFF,TGTGCCTGGAGTGTACAGGGCAATGAGCAGTTCTTC,.,TRBJ2-1,TRBV30,.
CASLGGRGREVSTDTQYF,TGTGCCTCCCTTGGTGGGCGGGGCCGCGAAGTTAGCACAGATACGCAGTATTTT,.,TRBJ2-3,TRBV10-3,.
CASSSQGIGELFF,TGCGCCAGCAGTTCCCAGGGAATCGGGGAGCTGTTTTTT,.,TRBJ2-2,TRBV10-1,.
CASSIYRGEYEQYF,TGTGCCAGCAGCATCTACAGGGGGGAGTACGAGCAGTACTTC,.,TRBJ2-7,TRBV11-2,TRBD1
CASSMVSGTGGALLGYTF,TGTGCCAGTAGTATGGTGTCCGGGACAGGGGGCGCATTATTGGGCTACACCTTC,.,TRBJ1-2,TRBV19,TRBD1
CSILGTEAFF,TGCAGCATACTAGGGACAGAGGCTTTCTTT,.,TRBJ1-1,TRBV20-1,TRBD1